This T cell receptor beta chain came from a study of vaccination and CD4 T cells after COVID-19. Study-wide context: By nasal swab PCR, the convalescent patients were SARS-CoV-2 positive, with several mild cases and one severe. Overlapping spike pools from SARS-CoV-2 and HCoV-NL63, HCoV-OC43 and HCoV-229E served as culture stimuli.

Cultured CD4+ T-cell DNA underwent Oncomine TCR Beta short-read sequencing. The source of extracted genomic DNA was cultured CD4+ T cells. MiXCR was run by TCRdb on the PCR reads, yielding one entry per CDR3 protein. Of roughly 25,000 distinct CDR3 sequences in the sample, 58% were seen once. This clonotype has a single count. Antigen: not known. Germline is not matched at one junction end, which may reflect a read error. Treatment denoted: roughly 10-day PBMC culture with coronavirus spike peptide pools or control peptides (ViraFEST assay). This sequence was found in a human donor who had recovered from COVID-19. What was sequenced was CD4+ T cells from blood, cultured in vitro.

The CDR3 reads CGARGSSNYGYTF. The CDR3, as DNA: TGCGGTGCTAGGGGCAGCTCTAACTATGGCTACACCTTC. This rearrangement joins TRBV20-1 to TRBJ1-2; D possibly corresponds to TRBD1 (5 bases). The CDR3 length is 13 residues. CDR1 is DFQATT and CDR2 is SNEGSKA in the germline V gene (reference sequence).